This TCR beta chain originates from a study of blood T cell repertoires in COVID-19 (TCRdb year 2020). Background for the entire study: Samples from collaborators originated in the United States, Italy and Spain and spanned both the acute and convalescent phases of COVID-19. The samples were drawn from the first 160 participants of the ongoing ImmuneRACE study and from 1,254 subjects provided by 6 global collaborators. The repertoires were made available in a free public database intended to serve as a resource for research on the immune response to SARS-CoV-2. The dataset comprised deeply sampled blood TCRbeta repertoires from subjects exposed to, actively infected with, or recovered from COVID-19. Where available, HLA class I and class II types were taken from metadata supplied by the sample provider and were not determined by assay-based typing. Nearly every sample came with metadata listing a de-identified subject ID, COVID-19 status, age in years and sex. The prospective study material was composed of cDNA or gDNA derived from T cells, B-cell-depleted T cells, or PBMCs.

TCRbeta CDR3 regions were amplified from genomic DNA by means of the immunoSEQ Assay, a bias-controlled multiplex PCR. The paper's data handling went like this. The number of nucleated cells in each sample was estimated by amplification of reference gene primers within the assay. To quantify the absolute abundance of each unique TCRbeta CDR3 rearrangement, sequence reads were collapsed and filtered. For each sample, productive Simpson clonality was calculated by taking the square root of Simpson's diversity index across productive rearrangements. Drawn from immuneACCESS, this table holds only the in-frame rearrangements with V and J called that TCRdb kept. Clones are partly lost; checked studies trace under half to an unresolved V gene and leave the rest unexplained. V, J and clone size reflect that table, while D and trimming were determined from the DNA. For this sample the table gives 180,000 or so clones, of which about 88% were detected only once. Of the sample, 0.99% falls within the top ten clones.

Collaborating institutions collected whole blood in K2EDTA tubes following their own protocols. For TCRbeta analysis, collaborator samples were shipped as frozen whole blood, as isolated PBMCs, or as DNA extracted from either sample type. About this clone: The target of this receptor is not known. Per-nucleotide qualities are absent, and no much larger clonotype sits a single base away.

Findings and caveats that apply to the study as a whole: How much clinical and demographic metadata was included differed by source and by participant, and the metadata was provided uncurated.

Source material: peripheral blood. The receptor comes from a man younger than 35 with acute or convalescent COVID-19.

The nucleotide sequence reads TGTGCCTGGAGTCAGGTTTTGGAGACCCAGTACTTC. This encodes CAWSQVLETQYF. Recombination connected TRBV30 to TRBJ2-5; the D gene remains uncertain. Between the V and J ends, shortened by 2 bases and 5 bases respectively, the junction contains 9 bases. The CDR3 runs 12 amino acids, cysteine and phenylalanine included. The only DNA kept is the CDR3, 36 bases in frame from the first base. Via the germline V gene (reference sequence), CDR1 is GTSNPN and CDR2 SVGIG.